This T cell receptor (beta chain) was recovered during a study of T cells in Graves' hyperthyroidism and ophthalmopathy. This clonotype has a count of ten or more. What it binds is not known. Whole-study findings and limits: Ophthalmopathy was predicted by the model a median of roughly 6.6 months ahead of onset.

V was clipped by 7 bases and J by 2 bases; unmatched bases: 3. CDR3 size: 14 residues. Germline V gives CDR1 MDHEN, CDR2 SYDVKM. The source material, RNA transcripts, was used to amplify TCR beta CDR3 regions. HTBI primers were employed in a first-round RT-PCR of the TCR CDR3. TCRdb ran MiXCR on the multiplex PCR reads and lists one entry per CDR3 protein. The table includes fewer than 750,000 distinct CDR3 sequences, approximately 15% detected once. The source is a woman in her thirties or forties with Graves' ophthalmopathy. V is TRBV28 and J is TRBJ2-7; 12 bases line up with TRBD2. Sequenced material: blood. The CDR3 DNA sequence: TGTGCCAGCAAGGGGACTAGCGGGCCCTACGAGCAGTACTTC. Amino acid sequence: CASKGTSGPYEQYF.